Each of the 13 T cell receptor beta chains below was sequenced from the same sample in a study of shared clonotypes between healthy human individuals (dated by TCRdb to between 2020 and 2021). CD8 naive samples were CD45RO-negative cells positively selected for CCR7, giving a CD45RA+CCR7+ population that excluded TemRA cells. The library was obtained by the immunoSEQ multiplex PCR assay. TCRdb took over this immuneACCESS table, retaining in-frame rearrangements with V and J assigned. Such tables are incomplete; in checked studies, under half of the missing clones stem from an unresolved V gene, and the remainder is unexplained. This sample lists about 600,000 clones; 98% were detected once. The ten largest clones capture 0.25% to 0.35% of the sample. The source material was naive CD8+ T cells sorted from blood. The cell subset or site label corresponds to: CD45RA+CCR7+. The receptor set was obtained from a man aged 25 to 40 in good health.

The chain carries TRBV7-9 and TRBJ1-2; 8 bases fit TRBD1. From germline, CDR1 is SEHNR and CDR2 FQNEAQ (reference sequence). Trimming took 4 bases from V and 8 from J; bases not matched to a gene: 15. The CDR3 contains 16 residues. As DNA, the CDR3 is TGTGCCAGCAGCTCAAGCAGTCTCGACAGGGGTTACGGCTACACCTTC. Amino acids: CASSSSSLDRGYGYTF.

V usage is TRBV9 and J usage is TRBJ2-7, with a weak D call TRBD1 (5 bases). There are 14 residues in the CDR3. The germline V gene has CDR1 SGDLS and CDR2 YYNGEE. V was trimmed by 4 bases and J by 3 bases, leaving 14 bases between them. The CDR3 loop is CASSPSLGHYEQYF. The CDR3 coding sequence is TGTGCCAGCAGCCCAAGCCTGGGGCACTACGAGCAGTACTTC.

CDR3 loop: CASSRFVEGYTF. The CDR3 DNA follows: TGTGCCAGCAGCCGGTTCGTGGAAGGCTACACCTTC. The rearrangement links TRBV28 to TRBJ1-2; D gene unclear. CDR1 and CDR2 (germline): MDHEN, SYDVKM. Trimming took off 6 bases at V and 8 bases at J, with 13 bases between the two ends. This CDR3 comprises 12 residues.

The V gene is TRBV12-5, the J gene TRBJ2-3; possibly TRBD2 for D (6 bases). V was shortened by 2 bases and J by 4 bases, with 10 bases between the two germline ends. Germline V gives CDR1 LGHNT, CDR2 FRNRAP. CDR3 length: 14 amino acids. The CDR3 loop reads CASGLIPGADTQYF. The CDR3 DNA is TGTGCTAGTGGTTTGATCCCGGGAGCAGATACGCAGTATTTT.

This sequence joins TRBV6-6 and TRBJ2-1, with TRBD2 matching over 7 bases. The CDR3 runs 13 residues. CDR1 and CDR2 (germline): MNHNY, SVGAGI (reference sequence). V gave up 10 bases and J gave up 5 bases; unmatched junction bases: 8. CDR3 amino acids: CATSGTIHNEQFF. Here the CDR3 DNA reads TGTGCCACCTCCGGGACTATCCACAATGAGCAGTTCTTC.

The chain has TRBV7-8 and TRBJ2-7, with 10 nucleotides matching TRBD2. The germline gives CDR1 SGHVS, CDR2 FQNEAQ. V dropped 3 bases and J dropped 2; count of bases not matched to a gene: 4. The CDR3 covers 15 residues. DNA for the CDR3: TGTGCCAGCAGCTTTAGCGGGAGGACTACCTACGAGCAGTACTTC. It yields the protein CASSFSGRTTYEQYF.

The chain recombines TRBV28 with TRBJ2-2, with 8 bases aligning to TRBD2. CDR3 length: 16 residues. The ends lost 3 bases at V and 5 bases at J; junction bases unmatched: 8. Germline V gives CDR1 MDHEN, CDR2 SYDVKM. The CDR3, as DNA: TGTGCCAGCAGTTTTGCCACTAGCGGTGGAACCGGGGAGCTGTTTTTT. It encodes CASSFATSGGTGELFF. Drawing the rest from reference TRBV28 and TRBJ2-2, the complete variable domain is DVKVTQSSRYLVKRTGEKVFLECVQDMDHENMFWYRQDPGLGLRLIYFSYDVKMKEKGDIPEGYSVSREKKERFSLILESASTNQTSMYLCASSFATSGGTGELFFGEGSRLTVL.

Written as DNA, the CDR3 is TGTGCCAGCAGGGCGGGAGGTAACGAGCAGTACTTC. Translation gives CASRAGGNEQYF. The chain carries TRBV27 and TRBJ2-7; 8 nucleotides align to TRBD2. CDR3 length: 12 amino acids. The V gene's germline CDR1 is MNHEY and CDR2 SMNVEV (reference sequence). V lost 6 bases to trimming and J lost 5 bases; unmatched junction nucleotides: 3.

The chain uses TRBV9 and TRBJ2-7; possibly TRBD1 for D (6 bases). The V end was cut by 0 bases, the J end by 7 bases, with 23 bases between. The CDR3 consists of 17 residues. Germline V gene sequence: CDR1 SGDLS, CDR2 YYNGEE. Written as DNA, the CDR3 is TGTGCCAGCAGCGTAGCCTACACAGGGTCTGGCTCTGGGGAGCAGTACTTC. The encoded protein is CASSVAYTGSGSGEQYF.

The rearrangement uses TRBV7-2 and TRBJ2-1; D remains ambiguous. Germline V CDR1 and CDR2: SGHTA, FQGNSA. V shed 3 bases and J shed 8 bases, with 8 bases lying between them. The CDR3 totals 12 residues. The CDR3 reads CASSFPADEQFF. In nucleotides, the CDR3 is TGTGCCAGCAGCTTTCCTGCCGATGAGCAGTTCTTC.

This sequence joins TRBV29-1 and TRBJ2-7, with 11 bases aligning to TRBD1. CDR1 SQVTM and CDR2 ANQGSEA come from the germline V gene. V lost 4 bases, J lost 3 bases, and 5 bases stayed unmatched. This CDR3 is 14 amino acids long. CDR3 nucleotide sequence: TGCAGCGTTGGAGGGACAGGGGGAGACTACGAGCAGTACTTC. Residues: CSVGGTGGDYEQYF.

The rearrangement joins TRBV9 to TRBJ1-1, with 7 bases matching TRBD1. CDR3 length: 13 amino acids. CDR1 is SGDLS, CDR2 YYNGEE, per germline. Losses at the gene ends were 3 bases for V and 10 bases for J; bases not matched to a gene: 9. For the CDR3, the DNA is TGTGCCAGCAGCGGGCGGGGATCAGGGGGAGCTTTCTTT. Amino acid sequence: CASSGRGSGGAFF.

The CDR3 protein is CASSLVHASTDTQYF. For the CDR3, the DNA is TGTGCCAGCAGCTTAGTACACGCCAGCACAGATACGCAGTATTTT. This chain joins TRBV11-2 and TRBJ2-3, with D uncertain. Germline CDR1 reads SGHAT; CDR2 reads FQNNGV. V was cut by 1 base and J by 0 bases, with 8 bases left in between. The CDR3 runs 15 residues.